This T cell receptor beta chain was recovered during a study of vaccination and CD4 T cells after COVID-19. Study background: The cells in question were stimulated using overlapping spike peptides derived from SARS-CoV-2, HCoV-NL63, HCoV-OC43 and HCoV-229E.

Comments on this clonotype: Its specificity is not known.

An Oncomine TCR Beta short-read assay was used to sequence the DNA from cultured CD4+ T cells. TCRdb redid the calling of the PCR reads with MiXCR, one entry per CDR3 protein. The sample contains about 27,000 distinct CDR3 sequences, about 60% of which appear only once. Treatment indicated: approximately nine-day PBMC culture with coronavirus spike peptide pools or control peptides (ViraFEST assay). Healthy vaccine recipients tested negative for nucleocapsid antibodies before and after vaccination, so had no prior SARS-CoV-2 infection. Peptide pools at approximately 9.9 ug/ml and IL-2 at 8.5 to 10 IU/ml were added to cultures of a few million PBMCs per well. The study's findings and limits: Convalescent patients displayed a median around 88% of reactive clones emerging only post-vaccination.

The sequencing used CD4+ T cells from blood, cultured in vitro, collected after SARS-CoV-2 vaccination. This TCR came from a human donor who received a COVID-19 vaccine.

In DNA, the CDR3 is TGTGCCAGCAGTTCACTAGGTAAAGATACGCAGTATTTT. Translated: CASSSLGKDTQYF. J is TRBJ2-3 and V is TRBV12-3 or TRBV12-4, with a weak D call TRBD2 (5 bases). Trimming stripped 4 bases from V and 5 bases from J, with 10 bases between. This CDR3 contains 13 residues.